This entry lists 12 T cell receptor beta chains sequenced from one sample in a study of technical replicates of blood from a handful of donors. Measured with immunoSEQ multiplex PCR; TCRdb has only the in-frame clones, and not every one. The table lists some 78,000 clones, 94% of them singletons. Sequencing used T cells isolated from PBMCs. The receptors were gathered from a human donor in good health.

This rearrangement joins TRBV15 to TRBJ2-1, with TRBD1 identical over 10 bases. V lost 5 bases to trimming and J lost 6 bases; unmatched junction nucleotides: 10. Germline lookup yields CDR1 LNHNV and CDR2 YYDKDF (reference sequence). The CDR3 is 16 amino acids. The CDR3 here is CATSRGAGQGGNEQFF. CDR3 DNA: TGTGCCACCAGCCGGGGGGCAGGACAGGGGGGCAATGAGCAGTTCTTC.

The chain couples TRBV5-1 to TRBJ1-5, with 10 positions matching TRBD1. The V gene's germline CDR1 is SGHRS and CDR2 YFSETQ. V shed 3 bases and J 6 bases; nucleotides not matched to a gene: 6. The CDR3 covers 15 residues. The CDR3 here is CASSSGTGVGQPQHF. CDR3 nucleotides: TGCGCCAGCAGCTCCGGGACAGGGGTGGGTCAGCCCCAGCATTTT.

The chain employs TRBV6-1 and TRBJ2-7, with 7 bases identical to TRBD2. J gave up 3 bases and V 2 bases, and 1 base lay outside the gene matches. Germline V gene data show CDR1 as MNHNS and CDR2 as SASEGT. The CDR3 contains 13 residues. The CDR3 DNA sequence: TGTGCCAGCAGTGAACAGCGGGACTACGAGCAGTACTTC. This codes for CASSEQRDYEQYF.

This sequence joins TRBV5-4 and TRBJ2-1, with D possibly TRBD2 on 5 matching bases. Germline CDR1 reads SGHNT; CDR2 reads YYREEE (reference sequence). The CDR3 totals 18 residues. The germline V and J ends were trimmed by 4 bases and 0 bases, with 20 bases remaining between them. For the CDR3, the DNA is TGTGCCAGCAGCCCGGACTCGGGAAACCCGAGCTCCTACAATGAGCAGTTCTTC. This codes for CASSPDSGNPSSYNEQFF. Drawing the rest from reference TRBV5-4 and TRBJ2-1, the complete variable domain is ETGVTQSPTHLIKTRGQQVTLRCSSQSGHNTVSWYQQALGQGPQFIFQYYREEENGRGNFPPRFSGLQFPNYSSELNVNALELDDSALYLCASSPDSGNPSSYNEQFFGPGTRLTVL.

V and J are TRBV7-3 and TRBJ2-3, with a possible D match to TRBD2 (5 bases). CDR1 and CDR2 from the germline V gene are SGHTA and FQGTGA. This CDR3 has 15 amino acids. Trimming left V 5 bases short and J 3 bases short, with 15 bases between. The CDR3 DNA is TGTGCCAGCAGCCCATACGGGATGGGGACAGATACGCAGTATTTT. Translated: CASSPYGMGTDTQYF.

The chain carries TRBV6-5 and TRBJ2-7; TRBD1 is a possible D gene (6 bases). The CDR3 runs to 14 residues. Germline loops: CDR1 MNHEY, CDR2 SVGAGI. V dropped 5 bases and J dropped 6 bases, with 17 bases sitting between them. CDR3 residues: CASSLQGNTFEQYF. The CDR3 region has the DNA TGTGCCAGCAGTCTCCAGGGGAATACCTTCGAGCAGTACTTC.

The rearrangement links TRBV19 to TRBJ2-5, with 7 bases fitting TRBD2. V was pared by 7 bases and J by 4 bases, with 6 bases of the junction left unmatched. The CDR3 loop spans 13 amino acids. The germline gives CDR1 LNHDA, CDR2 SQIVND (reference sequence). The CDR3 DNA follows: TGTGCCAGTATTGGCGGGAGACGAGAGACCCAGTACTTC. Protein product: CASIGGRRETQYF.

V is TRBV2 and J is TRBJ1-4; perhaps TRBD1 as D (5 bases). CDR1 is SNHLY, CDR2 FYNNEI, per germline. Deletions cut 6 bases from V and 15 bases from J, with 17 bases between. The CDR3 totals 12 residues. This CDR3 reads CASRTDRAVVFF. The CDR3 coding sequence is TGTGCCAGCAGGACAGATCGAGCCGTCGTGTTTTTT. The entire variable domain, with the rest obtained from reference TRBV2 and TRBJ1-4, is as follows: EPEVTQTPSHQVTQMGQEVILRCVPISNHLYFYWYRQILGQKVEFLVSFYNNEISEKSEIFDDQFSVERPDGSNFTLKIRSTKLEDSAMYFCASRTDRAVVFFGSGTQLSVL.

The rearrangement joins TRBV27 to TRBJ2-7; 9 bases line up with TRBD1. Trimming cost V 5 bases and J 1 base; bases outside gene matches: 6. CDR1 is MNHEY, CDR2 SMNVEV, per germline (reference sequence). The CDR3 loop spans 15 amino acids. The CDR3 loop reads CASSTGDRVSYEQYF. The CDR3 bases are TGTGCCAGCAGTACCGGGGACAGGGTTTCCTACGAGCAGTACTTC.

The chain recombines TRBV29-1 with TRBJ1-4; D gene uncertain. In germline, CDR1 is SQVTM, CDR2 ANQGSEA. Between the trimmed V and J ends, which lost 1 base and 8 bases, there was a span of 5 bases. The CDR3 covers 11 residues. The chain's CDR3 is CSVEGGEKLFF. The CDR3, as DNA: TGCAGCGTTGAAGGTGGCGAAAAACTGTTTTTT.

The DNA for the CDR3 is TGTGCCAGCAGCCCAAGAACAGGGGATCTATTCAATGAGCAGTTCTTC. Translation gives CASSPRTGDLFNEQFF. The V gene is TRBV7-6, the J gene TRBJ2-1; 7 nucleotides match TRBD1. With 5 bases clipped from V and 6 bases from J, the junction kept 13 bases outside the gene matches. Germline V lookup: CDR1 SGHVS, CDR2 FNYEAQ. CDR3 length: 16 residues.

The CDR3 here is CASSEPGWNIQYF. The DNA for the CDR3 is TGTGCCAGCAGTGAACCGGGGTGGAACATTCAGTACTTC. The V gene is TRBV6-1, the J gene TRBJ2-4; D possibly corresponds to TRBD2 (5 bases). Germline CDR1 and CDR2: MNHNS and SASEGT. The CDR3 covers 13 residues. Trimming pared 2 bases from V and 7 bases from J, leaving 9 bases between.